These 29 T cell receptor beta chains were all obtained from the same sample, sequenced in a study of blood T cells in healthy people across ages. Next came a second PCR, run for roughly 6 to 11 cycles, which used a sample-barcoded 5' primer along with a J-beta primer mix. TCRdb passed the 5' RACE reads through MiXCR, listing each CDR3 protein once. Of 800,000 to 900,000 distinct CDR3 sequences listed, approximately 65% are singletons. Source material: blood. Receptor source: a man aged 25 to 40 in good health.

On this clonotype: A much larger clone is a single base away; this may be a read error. The CDR3: CAISESNGPDMQYF. Written as DNA, the CDR3 is TGTGCCATCAGTGAGTCGAACGGCCCAGATATGCAGTATTTT. The genes are TRBV10-3 and TRBJ2-3; D is uncertain. CDR1 and CDR2 from the germline V gene are ENHRY and SYGVKD. The CDR3 loop spans 14 amino acids.

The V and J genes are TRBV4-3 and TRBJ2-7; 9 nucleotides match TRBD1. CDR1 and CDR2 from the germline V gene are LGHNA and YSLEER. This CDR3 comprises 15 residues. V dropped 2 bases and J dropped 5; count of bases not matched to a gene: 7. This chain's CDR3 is CASSQYGQGRNEQYF. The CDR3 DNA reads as TGCGCCAGCAGCCAATACGGACAGGGGAGGAACGAGCAGTACTTC.

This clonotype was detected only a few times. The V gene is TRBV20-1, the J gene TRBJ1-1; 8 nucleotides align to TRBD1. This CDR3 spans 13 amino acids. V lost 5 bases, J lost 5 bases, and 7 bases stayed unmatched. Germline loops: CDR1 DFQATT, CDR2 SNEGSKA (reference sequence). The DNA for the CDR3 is TGCAGTGCTCGTACAGGGGGAAGGACTGAAGCTTTCTTT. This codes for CSARTGGRTEAFF.

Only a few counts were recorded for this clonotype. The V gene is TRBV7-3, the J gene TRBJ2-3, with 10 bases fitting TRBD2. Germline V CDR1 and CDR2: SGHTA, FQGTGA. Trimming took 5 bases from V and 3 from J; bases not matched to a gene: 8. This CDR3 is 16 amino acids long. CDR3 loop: CASSPLAGGRTDTQYF. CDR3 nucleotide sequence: TGTGCCAGCAGCCCATTAGCGGGGGGCAGGACAGATACGCAGTATTTT.

The CDR3 nucleotides are TGTGCCAGCAGCCCGGGGCTCTCATATGGCTACACCTTC. Translating it yields CASSPGLSYGYTF. The chain joins TRBV5-6 to TRBJ1-2, with a tentative D call TRBD1 (5 bases). The CDR3 is made up of 13 amino acids. Trimming took 4 bases from V and 5 from J, leaving 12 bases between them. CDR1 and CDR2 (germline): SGHDT, YYEEEE.

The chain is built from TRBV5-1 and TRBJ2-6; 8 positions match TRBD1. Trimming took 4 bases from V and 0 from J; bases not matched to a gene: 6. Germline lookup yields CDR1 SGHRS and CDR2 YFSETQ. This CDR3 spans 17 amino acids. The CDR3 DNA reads TGCGCCAGCAGCGTAGGACAGGGATTCTCTGGGGCCAACGTCCTGACTTTC. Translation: CASSVGQGFSGANVLTF.

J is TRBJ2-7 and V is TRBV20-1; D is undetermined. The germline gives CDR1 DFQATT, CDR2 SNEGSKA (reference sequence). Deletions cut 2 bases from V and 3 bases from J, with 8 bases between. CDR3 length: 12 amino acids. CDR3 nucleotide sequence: TGCAGTGCTAGACATCTAAACTACGAGCAGTACTTC. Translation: CSARHLNYEQYF.

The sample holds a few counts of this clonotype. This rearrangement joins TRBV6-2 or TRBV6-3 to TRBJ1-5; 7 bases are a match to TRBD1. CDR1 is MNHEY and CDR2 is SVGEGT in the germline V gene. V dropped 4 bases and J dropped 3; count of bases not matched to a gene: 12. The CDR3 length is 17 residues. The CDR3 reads CASSSSIRGRFNQPQHF. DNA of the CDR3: TGTGCCAGCAGTTCATCGATAAGGGGGCGGTTCAATCAGCCCCAGCATTTT.

The CDR3 DNA reads TGTGCCACCAGTCTCACCGACAGGACCGGGGAGCTGTTTTTT. Translation: CATSLTDRTGELFF. This rearrangement joins TRBV24-1 to TRBJ2-2, with D maybe TRBD1 (6 bases). Germline V gives CDR1 KGHDR, CDR2 SFDVKD. V lost 6 bases, J lost 5 bases, and 12 bases lay in between. CDR3 length equals 14 residues.

This CDR3 reads CASSDRTVNTEAFF. Here the CDR3 DNA reads TGTGCCAGCAGTGACAGAACGGTAAACACTGAAGCTTTCTTT. V gene TRBV25-1 combines with J gene TRBJ1-1; D remains unclear. The CDR3 contains 14 residues. CDR1 MGHDK and CDR2 SYGVNS come from the germline V gene. V lost 3 bases, J lost 2 bases, and 10 bases lay in between. Full variable domain (outside the CDR3, taken from reference TRBV25-1 and TRBJ1-1): EADIYQTPRYLVIGTGKKITLECSQTMGHDKMYWYQQDPGMELHLIHYSYGVNSTEKGDLSSESTVSRIRTEHFPLTLESARPSHTSQYLCASSDRTVNTEAFFGQGTRLTVV.

CDR3 sequence (DNA): TGCGCCAGCAGCATCGGGGGACAGGGGAACTATGGCTACACCTTC. It specifies CASSIGGQGNYGYTF. The chain joins TRBV5-1 to TRBJ1-2; TRBD1 matches at 10 bases. The junction had 5 bases not matched to a gene; V was cut back by 4 bases and J by 2 bases. Germline V CDR1 and CDR2: SGHRS, YFSETQ. This CDR3 spans 15 amino acids.

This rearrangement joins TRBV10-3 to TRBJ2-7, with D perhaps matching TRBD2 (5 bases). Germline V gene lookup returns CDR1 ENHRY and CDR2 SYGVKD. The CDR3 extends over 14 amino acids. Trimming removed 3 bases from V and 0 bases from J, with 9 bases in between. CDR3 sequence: CAISDSGSSYEQYF. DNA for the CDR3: TGTGCCATCAGTGACAGTGGGAGCTCCTACGAGCAGTACTTC.

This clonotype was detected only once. This CDR3 is CASSYPGREDTQYF. DNA for the CDR3: TGTGCCAGCAGTTACCCCGGCCGGGAGGATACGCAGTATTTT. The V call is TRBV6-6, the J call TRBJ2-3; D possibly corresponds to TRBD2 (6 bases). Trimming left V 2 bases short and J 6 bases short, with 12 bases between. This CDR3 is built from 14 residues. The germline V gene encodes CDR1 MNHNY and CDR2 SVGAGI (reference sequence).

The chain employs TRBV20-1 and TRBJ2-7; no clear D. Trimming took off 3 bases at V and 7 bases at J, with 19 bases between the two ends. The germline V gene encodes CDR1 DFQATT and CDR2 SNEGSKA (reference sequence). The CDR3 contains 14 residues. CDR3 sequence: CSASAPGSYNEQYF. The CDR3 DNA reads TGCAGTGCTAGTGCGCCCGGGTCCTACAATGAGCAGTACTTC.

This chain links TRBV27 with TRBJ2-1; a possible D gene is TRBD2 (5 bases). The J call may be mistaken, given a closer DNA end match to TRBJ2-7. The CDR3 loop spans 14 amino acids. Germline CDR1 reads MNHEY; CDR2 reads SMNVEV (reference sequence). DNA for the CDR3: TGTGCCAGCAGTTTGGGTGAGGGTCAATACGAGCAGTACTTC. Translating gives CASSLGEGQYEQYF.

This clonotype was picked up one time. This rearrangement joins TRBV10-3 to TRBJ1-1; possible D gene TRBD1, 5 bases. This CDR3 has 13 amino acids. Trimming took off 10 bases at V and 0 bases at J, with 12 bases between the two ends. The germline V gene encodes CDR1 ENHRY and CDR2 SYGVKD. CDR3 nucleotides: TGTGCCACGGAGGGGCTCATGAACACTGAAGCTTTCTTT. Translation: CATEGLMNTEAFF.

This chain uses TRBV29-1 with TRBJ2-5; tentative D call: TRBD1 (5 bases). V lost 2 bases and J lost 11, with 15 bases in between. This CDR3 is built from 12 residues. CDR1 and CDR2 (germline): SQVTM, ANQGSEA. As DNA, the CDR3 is TGCAGCGTTGAAACAGGAACCCTGAAACAGTACTTC. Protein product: CSVETGTLKQYF.

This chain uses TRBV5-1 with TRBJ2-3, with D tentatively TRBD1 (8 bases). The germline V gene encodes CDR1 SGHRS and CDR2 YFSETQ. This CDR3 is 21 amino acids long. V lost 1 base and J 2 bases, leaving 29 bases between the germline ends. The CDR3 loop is CASSLPAGGLGLADPTDTQYF. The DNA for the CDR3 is TGCGCCAGCAGCTTGCCGGCAGGGGGCCTAGGCCTAGCGGACCCCACAGATACGCAGTATTTT.

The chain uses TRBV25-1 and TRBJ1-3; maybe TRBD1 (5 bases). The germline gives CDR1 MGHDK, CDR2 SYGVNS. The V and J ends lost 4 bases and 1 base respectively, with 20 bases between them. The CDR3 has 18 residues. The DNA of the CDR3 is TGTGCCAGCAGTGGGTCCGGGCAACCCCAGGGTTCTGGAAACACCATATATTTT. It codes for CASSGSGQPQGSGNTIYF.

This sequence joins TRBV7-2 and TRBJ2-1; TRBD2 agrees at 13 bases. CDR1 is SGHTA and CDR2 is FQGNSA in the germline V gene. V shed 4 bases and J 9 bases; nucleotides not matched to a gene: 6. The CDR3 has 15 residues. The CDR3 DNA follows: TGTGCCAGCAGCTCCACTAGCGGGGGGGCTCCTGAGCAGTTCTTC. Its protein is CASSSTSGGAPEQFF. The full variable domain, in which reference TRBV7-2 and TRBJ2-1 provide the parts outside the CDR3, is GAGVSQSPSNKVTEKGKDVELRCDPISGHTALYWYRQSLGQGLEFLIYFQGNSAPDKSGLPSDRFSAERTGGSVSTLTIQRTQQEDSAVYLCASSSTSGGAPEQFFGPGTRLTVL.

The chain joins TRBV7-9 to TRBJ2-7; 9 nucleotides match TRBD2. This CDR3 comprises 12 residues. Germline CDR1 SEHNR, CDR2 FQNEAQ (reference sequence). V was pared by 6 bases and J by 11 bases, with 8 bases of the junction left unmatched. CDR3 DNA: TGTGCCAGCAGTCGCGAGGCGGGGGGGGAGTACTTC. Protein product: CASSREAGGEYF.

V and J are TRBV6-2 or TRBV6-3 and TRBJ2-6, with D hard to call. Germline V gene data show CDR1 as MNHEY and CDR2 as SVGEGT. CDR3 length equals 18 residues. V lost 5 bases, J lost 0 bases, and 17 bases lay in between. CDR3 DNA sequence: TGTGCCAGCAGTGGCCCTAAGGGTACAGTCTCTGGGGCCAACGTCCTGACTTTC. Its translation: CASSGPKGTVSGANVLTF.

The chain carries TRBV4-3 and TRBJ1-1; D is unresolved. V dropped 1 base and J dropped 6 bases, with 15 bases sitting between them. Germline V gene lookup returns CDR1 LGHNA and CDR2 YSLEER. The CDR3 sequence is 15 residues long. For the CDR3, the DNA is TGCGCCAGCAGCCAAGTCGGCCCTCGCGACGCTGAAGCTTTCTTT. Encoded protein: CASSQVGPRDAEAFF.

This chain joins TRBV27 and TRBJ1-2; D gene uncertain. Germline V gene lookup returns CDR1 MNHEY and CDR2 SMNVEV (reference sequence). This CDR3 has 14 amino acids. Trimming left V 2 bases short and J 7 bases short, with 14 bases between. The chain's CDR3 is CASSLTTWGGGYTF. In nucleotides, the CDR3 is TGTGCCAGCAGTTTAACCACTTGGGGTGGTGGCTACACCTTC.

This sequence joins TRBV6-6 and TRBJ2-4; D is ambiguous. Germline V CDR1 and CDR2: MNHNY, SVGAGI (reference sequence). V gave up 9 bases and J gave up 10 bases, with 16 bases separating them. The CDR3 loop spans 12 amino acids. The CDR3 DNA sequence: TGTGCCAGTAGCCCAGGACGGGTGATTCAGTACTTC. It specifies CASSPGRVIQYF.

In nucleotides, the CDR3 is TGTGCCATCAGTGAGATAGGACAGGGAAACGAGCAGTACTTC. As protein: CAISEIGQGNEQYF. The chain recombines TRBV10-3 with TRBJ2-7, with 8 bases aligning to TRBD1. Germline V gives CDR1 ENHRY, CDR2 SYGVKD. The V segment lost 2 bases and the J segment 5 bases; nucleotides outside the gene matches: 5. CDR3 length: 14 amino acids.

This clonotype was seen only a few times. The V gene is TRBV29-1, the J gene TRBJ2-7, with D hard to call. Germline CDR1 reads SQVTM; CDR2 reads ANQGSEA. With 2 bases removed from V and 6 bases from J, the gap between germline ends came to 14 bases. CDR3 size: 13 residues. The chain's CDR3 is CSVETSGFSEQYF. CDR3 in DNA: TGCAGCGTTGAAACGTCTGGGTTTAGCGAGCAGTACTTC.

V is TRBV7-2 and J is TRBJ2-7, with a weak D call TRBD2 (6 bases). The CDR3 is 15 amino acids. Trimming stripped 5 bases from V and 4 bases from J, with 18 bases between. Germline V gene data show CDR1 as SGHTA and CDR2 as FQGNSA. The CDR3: CASSPAAVREYEQYF. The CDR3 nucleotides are TGTGCCAGCAGCCCCGCGGCCGTCCGGGAGTACGAGCAGTACTTC.

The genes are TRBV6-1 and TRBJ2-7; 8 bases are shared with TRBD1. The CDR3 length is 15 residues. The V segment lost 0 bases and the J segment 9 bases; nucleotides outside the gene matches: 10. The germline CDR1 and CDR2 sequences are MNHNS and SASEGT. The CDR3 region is CASSEAGTGGFGQYF. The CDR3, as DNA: TGTGCCAGCAGTGAAGCAGGGACAGGTGGGTTCGGGCAGTACTTC.